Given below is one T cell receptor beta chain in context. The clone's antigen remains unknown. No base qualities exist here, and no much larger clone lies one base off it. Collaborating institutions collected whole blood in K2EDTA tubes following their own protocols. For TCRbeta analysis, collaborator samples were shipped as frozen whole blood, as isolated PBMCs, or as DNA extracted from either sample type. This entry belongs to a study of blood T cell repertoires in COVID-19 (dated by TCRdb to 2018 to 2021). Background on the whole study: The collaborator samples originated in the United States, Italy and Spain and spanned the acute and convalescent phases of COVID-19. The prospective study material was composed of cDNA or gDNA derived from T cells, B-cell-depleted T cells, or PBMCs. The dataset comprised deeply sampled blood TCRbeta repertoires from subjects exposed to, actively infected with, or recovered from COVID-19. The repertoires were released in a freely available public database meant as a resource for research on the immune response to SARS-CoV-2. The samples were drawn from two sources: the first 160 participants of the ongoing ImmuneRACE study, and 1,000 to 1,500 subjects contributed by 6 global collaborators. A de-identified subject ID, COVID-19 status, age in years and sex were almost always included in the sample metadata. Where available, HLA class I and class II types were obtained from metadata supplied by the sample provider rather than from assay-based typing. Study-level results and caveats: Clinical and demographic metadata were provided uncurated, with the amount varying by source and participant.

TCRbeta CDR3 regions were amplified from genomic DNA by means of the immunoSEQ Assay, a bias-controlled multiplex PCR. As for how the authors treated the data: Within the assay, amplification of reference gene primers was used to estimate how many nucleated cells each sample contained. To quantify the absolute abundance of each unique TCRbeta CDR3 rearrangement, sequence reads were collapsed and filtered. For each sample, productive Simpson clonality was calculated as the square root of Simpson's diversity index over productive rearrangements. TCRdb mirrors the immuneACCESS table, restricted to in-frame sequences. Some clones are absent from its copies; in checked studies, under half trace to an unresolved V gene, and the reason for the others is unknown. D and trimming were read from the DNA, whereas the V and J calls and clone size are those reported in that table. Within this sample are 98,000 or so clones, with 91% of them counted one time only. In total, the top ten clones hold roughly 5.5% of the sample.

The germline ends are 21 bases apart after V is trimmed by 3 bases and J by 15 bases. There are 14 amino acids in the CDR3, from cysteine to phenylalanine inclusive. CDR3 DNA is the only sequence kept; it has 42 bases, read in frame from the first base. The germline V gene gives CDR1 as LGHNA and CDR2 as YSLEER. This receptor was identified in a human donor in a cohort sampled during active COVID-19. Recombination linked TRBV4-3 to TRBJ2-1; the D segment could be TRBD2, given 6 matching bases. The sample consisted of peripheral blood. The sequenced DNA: TGCGCCAGCAGCCACGCCACGGGGGACGGGGCTCTGTTCTTC. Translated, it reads CASSHATGDGALFF.